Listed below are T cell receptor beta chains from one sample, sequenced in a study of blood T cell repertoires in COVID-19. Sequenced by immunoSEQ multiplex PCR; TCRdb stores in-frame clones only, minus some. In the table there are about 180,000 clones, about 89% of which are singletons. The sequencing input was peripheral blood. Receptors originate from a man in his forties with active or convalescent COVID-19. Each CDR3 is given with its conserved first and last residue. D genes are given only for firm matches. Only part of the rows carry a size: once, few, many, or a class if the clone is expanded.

cdr3_aa: CASSPIGVQPQHF
cdr3_nt: TGTGCCAGCAGTCCCATCGGGGTTCAGCCCCAGCATTTT
d_call: -
j_call: TRBJ1-5
clone_size: once
v_call: TRBV12-3/TRBV12-4

cdr3_aa: CSVENTLVNTEAFF
cdr3_nt: TGCAGCGTTGAAAACACCCTCGTGAATACTGAAGCTTTCTTT
d_call: -
j_call: TRBJ1-1
clone_size: -
v_call: TRBV29-1

cdr3_aa: CASSLRTSTDTQYF
cdr3_nt: TGTGCCAGCAGCTTAAGGACTAGCACAGATACGCAGTATTTT
d_call: -
j_call: TRBJ2-3
clone_size: -
v_call: TRBV7-6

cdr3_aa: CASIPETGVGDTQYF
cdr3_nt: TGTGCCAGCATCCCCGAGACAGGGGTCGGAGATACGCAGTATTTT
d_call: TRBD1
j_call: TRBJ2-3
clone_size: -
v_call: TRBV27

cdr3_aa: CASSEQFRKGDTIYF
cdr3_nt: TGTGCCAGCAGTGAACAATTTCGAAAGGGAGACACCATATATTTT
d_call: -
j_call: TRBJ1-3
clone_size: -
v_call: TRBV2

cdr3_aa: CASSLLSSGANVLTF
cdr3_nt: TGTGCCAGCAGTTTACTCAGCTCTGGGGCCAACGTCCTGACTTTC
d_call: -
j_call: TRBJ2-6
clone_size: -
v_call: TRBV27

cdr3_aa: CASSLGGATNEKLFF
cdr3_nt: TGTGCCAGCAGTCTAGGCGGGGCGACTAATGAAAAACTGTTTTTT
d_call: -
j_call: TRBJ1-4
clone_size: -
v_call: TRBV5-4

cdr3_aa: CASSGRQGEEAFF
cdr3_nt: TGCGCCAGCAGCGGACGACAGGGGGAGGAAGCTTTCTTT
d_call: TRBD1
j_call: TRBJ1-1
clone_size: -
v_call: TRBV4-3

cdr3_aa: CASSLGPLRLNTEAFF
cdr3_nt: TGTGCCAGCAGCTTGGGACCGCTCAGGTTGAACACTGAAGCTTTCTTT
d_call: -
j_call: TRBJ1-1
clone_size: -
v_call: TRBV5-5

cdr3_aa: CASSLDITGEQYF
cdr3_nt: TGTGCCAGCAGCTTGGATATTACGGGGGAGCAGTACTTC
d_call: -
j_call: TRBJ2-7
clone_size: -
v_call: TRBV5-6

cdr3_aa: CSASPRGLSEAFF
cdr3_nt: TGCAGTGCTAGTCCCAGGGGGCTTAGTGAAGCTTTCTTT
d_call: TRBD1
j_call: TRBJ1-1
clone_size: -
v_call: TRBV20-1

cdr3_aa: CASSGPSGGFTEAFF
cdr3_nt: TGTGCCAGCAGCGGCCCCTCAGGGGGCTTCACTGAAGCTTTCTTT
d_call: TRBD1
j_call: TRBJ1-1
clone_size: -
v_call: TRBV2

cdr3_aa: CASSIESNQPQHF
cdr3_nt: TGTGCCAGCAGCATAGAAAGCAATCAGCCCCAGCATTTT
d_call: -
j_call: TRBJ1-5
clone_size: few
v_call: TRBV2

cdr3_aa: CASSYRGLNEKLFF
cdr3_nt: TGTGCCAGCAGTTACCGCGGGCTTAATGAAAAACTGTTTTTT
d_call: -
j_call: TRBJ1-4
clone_size: -
v_call: TRBV6-5

cdr3_aa: CASSPSHLDRGVGGYTF
cdr3_nt: TGTGCCAGCAGCCCCTCACACCTCGACAGGGGGGTGGGGGGCTACACCTTC
d_call: TRBD1
j_call: TRBJ1-2
clone_size: -
v_call: TRBV9

cdr3_aa: CASSLSGVLYNEQFF
cdr3_nt: TGTGCCAGCAGCTTAAGCGGGGTTTTATACAATGAGCAGTTCTTC
d_call: TRBD2
j_call: TRBJ2-1
clone_size: once
v_call: TRBV7-9

cdr3_aa: CASSFRGDSYYGYTF
cdr3_nt: TGTGCCAGCAGCTTCCGGGGGGATTCGTACTATGGCTACACCTTC
d_call: -
j_call: TRBJ1-2
clone_size: -
v_call: TRBV5-6

cdr3_aa: CASSGQGAFLSGGNQPQHF
cdr3_nt: TGTGCCAGCAGTGGGCAGGGGGCGTTCTTAAGTGGGGGCAATCAGCCCCAGCATTTT
d_call: TRBD1
j_call: TRBJ1-5
clone_size: -
v_call: TRBV2

cdr3_aa: CASSQVGGDLYLTGELFF
cdr3_nt: TGTGCCAGCAGCCAAGTGGGGGGGGACCTATACCTCACCGGGGAGCTGTTTTTT
d_call: TRBD2
j_call: TRBJ2-2
clone_size: -
v_call: TRBV3-1/TRBV3-2

cdr3_aa: CSVAAREAEAFF
cdr3_nt: TGCAGCGTTGCAGCCAGGGAGGCCGAAGCTTTCTTT
d_call: -
j_call: TRBJ1-1
clone_size: -
v_call: TRBV29-1

cdr3_aa: CASSWGQSYEQYF
cdr3_nt: TGCGCCAGCAGCTGGGGACAGTCCTACGAGCAGTACTTC
d_call: TRBD1
j_call: TRBJ2-7
clone_size: few
v_call: TRBV5-1

cdr3_aa: CASAGTARSGNTIYF
cdr3_nt: TGTGCCAGTGCTGGGACAGCTCGCTCTGGAAACACCATATATTTT
d_call: TRBD1
j_call: TRBJ1-3
clone_size: -
v_call: TRBV19

cdr3_aa: CASSRQMTTDTQYF
cdr3_nt: TGTGCCAGTAGTAGACAGATGACCACAGATACGCAGTATTTT
d_call: -
j_call: TRBJ2-3
clone_size: -
v_call: TRBV19

cdr3_aa: CASGGAGGELFF
cdr3_nt: TGTGCCAGCGGGGGGGCAGGCGGGGAGCTGTTTTTT
d_call: -
j_call: TRBJ2-2
clone_size: once
v_call: TRBV3-1/TRBV3-2

cdr3_aa: CASTKTGTTPEQYF
cdr3_nt: TGTGCCAGCACAAAAACAGGGACTACCCCCGAGCAGTACTTC
d_call: -
j_call: TRBJ2-7
clone_size: -
v_call: TRBV2

cdr3_aa: CASSFTRNTEAFF
cdr3_nt: TGTGCCAGCAGTTTCACGAGGAACACTGAAGCTTTCTTT
d_call: -
j_call: TRBJ1-1
clone_size: -
v_call: TRBV12-3/TRBV12-4

cdr3_aa: CASSLGGPMDEQFF
cdr3_nt: TGTGCCAGCAGCTTAGGGGGGCCGATGGATGAGCAGTTCTTC
d_call: -
j_call: TRBJ2-1
clone_size: -
v_call: TRBV11-3

cdr3_aa: CASSLGVLGTGAFYGYTF
cdr3_nt: TGTGCCAGCAGCTTAGGGGTACTCGGGACAGGGGCCTTCTATGGCTACACCTTC
d_call: TRBD1
j_call: TRBJ1-2
clone_size: -
v_call: TRBV7-6

cdr3_aa: CASSPPLNYGYTF
cdr3_nt: TGTGCCAGCTCACCCCCACTGAACTATGGCTACACCTTC
d_call: -
j_call: TRBJ1-2
clone_size: -
v_call: TRBV18

cdr3_aa: CASSHRAGGPDEQFF
cdr3_nt: TGCGCCAGCAGCCATCGGGCGGGGGGGCCCGATGAGCAGTTCTTC
d_call: TRBD2
j_call: TRBJ2-1
clone_size: -
v_call: TRBV4-1

cdr3_aa: CASRAPQTGGEQYF
cdr3_nt: TGTGCCAGCAGGGCCCCTCAGACAGGTGGCGAGCAGTACTTC
d_call: -
j_call: TRBJ2-7
clone_size: once
v_call: TRBV6-5

cdr3_aa: CASSLRASGGTNTGELFF
cdr3_nt: TGTGCCAGCAGCTTGAGGGCTAGCGGGGGGACGAACACCGGGGAGCTGTTTTTT
d_call: TRBD2
j_call: TRBJ2-2
clone_size: -
v_call: TRBV5-4

cdr3_aa: CASSPNSFGDSGTGELFF
cdr3_nt: TGTGCCAGCTCACCGAACTCGTTTGGGGACTCGGGGACCGGGGAGCTGTTTTTT
d_call: -
j_call: TRBJ2-2
clone_size: -
v_call: TRBV18

cdr3_aa: CASSRQGHTGELFF
cdr3_nt: TGTGCCAGCAGCCGACAGGGCCACACCGGGGAGCTGTTTTTT
d_call: TRBD1
j_call: TRBJ2-2
clone_size: -
v_call: TRBV6-5

cdr3_aa: CASSVGRTEQPQHF
cdr3_nt: TGTGCCAGCAGCGTCGGCAGGACAGAACAGCCCCAGCATTTT
d_call: -
j_call: TRBJ1-5
clone_size: -
v_call: TRBV9

cdr3_aa: CASSQERGTEAFF
cdr3_nt: TGTGCCAGCAGCCAAGAGCGGGGGACTGAAGCTTTCTTT
d_call: -
j_call: TRBJ1-1
clone_size: -
v_call: TRBV14

cdr3_aa: CAWSGGIDRRNYLVTSNTEAFF
cdr3_nt: TGTGCCTGGAGTGGGGGGATAGACAGGCGGAACTACCTAGTTACCTCGAACACTGAAGCTTTCTTT
d_call: -
j_call: TRBJ1-1
clone_size: -
v_call: TRBV30

cdr3_aa: CASSLRSGPRGGLGDQPQHF
cdr3_nt: TGTGCCAGCAGTTTAAGGTCCGGGCCCAGGGGCGGTTTGGGGGATCAGCCCCAGCATTTT
d_call: -
j_call: TRBJ1-5
clone_size: -
v_call: TRBV28

cdr3_aa: CASSFKGGAYEQYF
cdr3_nt: TGTGCCAGCAGTTTCAAAGGGGGCGCATACGAGCAGTACTTC
d_call: TRBD1
j_call: TRBJ2-7
clone_size: -
v_call: TRBV27

cdr3_aa: CASSLTPGGNTEAFF
cdr3_nt: TGTGCCAGCAGCTTAACCCCCGGCGGGAACACTGAAGCTTTCTTT
d_call: -
j_call: TRBJ1-1
clone_size: -
v_call: TRBV11-2

cdr3_aa: CASGTGGPYEQYF
cdr3_nt: TGTGCCAGCGGCACAGGGGGCCCCTACGAGCAGTACTTC
d_call: TRBD1
j_call: TRBJ2-7
clone_size: -
v_call: TRBV12-3/TRBV12-4

cdr3_aa: CASRGIGGYYNEQFF
cdr3_nt: TGTGCCAGCAGGGGAATAGGGGGCTATTACAATGAGCAGTTCTTC
d_call: TRBD1
j_call: TRBJ2-1
clone_size: -
v_call: TRBV7-2

cdr3_aa: CASSPTGLLTEAFF
cdr3_nt: TGTGCCAGCTCACCGACAGGGTTGTTGACTGAAGCTTTCTTT
d_call: TRBD1
j_call: TRBJ1-1
clone_size: few
v_call: TRBV18

cdr3_aa: CASSQTRLLASFTDTQYF
cdr3_nt: TGCGCCAGCAGCCAAACTCGACTACTAGCGTCATTCACAGATACGCAGTATTTT
d_call: TRBD2
j_call: TRBJ2-3
clone_size: -
v_call: TRBV4-3

cdr3_aa: CASSPRTSYEQYF
cdr3_nt: TGTGCCAGCAGCCCCCGGACTAGCTACGAGCAGTACTTC
d_call: TRBD2
j_call: TRBJ2-7
clone_size: -
v_call: TRBV7-8

cdr3_aa: CASSMIGPGTNEKLFF
cdr3_nt: TGTGCCAGTAGTATGATCGGTCCGGGAACTAATGAAAAACTGTTTTTT
d_call: -
j_call: TRBJ1-4
clone_size: -
v_call: TRBV19

cdr3_aa: CAWREGTVSYEQYF
cdr3_nt: TGTGCCTGGAGGGAAGGGACAGTCTCCTACGAGCAGTACTTC
d_call: TRBD1
j_call: TRBJ2-7
clone_size: -
v_call: TRBV30

cdr3_aa: CASSAQAGEKLFF
cdr3_nt: TGCGCCAGCAGTGCACAGGCAGGAGAAAAACTGTTTTTT
d_call: -
j_call: TRBJ1-4
clone_size: -
v_call: TRBV10-2

cdr3_aa: CASSTRTGGLGELFF
cdr3_nt: TGTGCCAGCAGCACCAGGACAGGGGGCCTCGGGGAGCTGTTTTTT
d_call: TRBD1
j_call: TRBJ2-2
clone_size: -
v_call: TRBV9

cdr3_aa: CASSLGGQRRNEQYF
cdr3_nt: TGTGCCAGCAGCTTGGGGGGACAGAGACGGAACGAGCAGTACTTC
d_call: TRBD1
j_call: TRBJ2-7
clone_size: -
v_call: TRBV5-4

cdr3_aa: CASSLDGAGNYGYTF
cdr3_nt: TGTGCCAGCAGCTTAGATGGGGCAGGGAACTATGGCTACACCTTC
d_call: -
j_call: TRBJ1-2
clone_size: -
v_call: TRBV11-2

cdr3_aa: CASSRGVLGEQYF
cdr3_nt: TGCGCCAGCAGCCGCGGGGTCCTTGGCGAGCAGTACTTC
d_call: -
j_call: TRBJ2-7
clone_size: -
v_call: TRBV4-3

cdr3_aa: CASSSGQGFYEQYF
cdr3_nt: TGTGCCAGCAGCTCGGGACAGGGCTTCTACGAGCAGTACTTC
d_call: TRBD1
j_call: TRBJ2-7
clone_size: few
v_call: TRBV7-2

cdr3_aa: CASFARDRSYGYTF
cdr3_nt: TGTGCCAGCTTCGCTCGGGACAGGTCATATGGCTACACCTTC
d_call: TRBD1
j_call: TRBJ1-2
clone_size: -
v_call: TRBV5-8

cdr3_aa: CASSQDRRTGSSPLHF
cdr3_nt: TGTGCCAGCAGCCAAGATAGGAGGACGGGGAGCTCACCCCTCCACTTT
d_call: -
j_call: TRBJ1-6
clone_size: once
v_call: TRBV4-2